These T cell receptor beta chains were read from a single sample in a study of blood T cell repertoires in COVID-19. TCRdb's copy holds only in-frame clones and misses some; the assay was immunoSEQ multiplex PCR. The data show about 250,000 clones, 85% to 95% seen once. The sample consisted of peripheral blood. The source is a man younger than 40 with COVID-19, enrolled during active disease. The CDR3 runs from the conserved cysteine through the conserved F or W. The D gene is left open where the match is weak. Clone size is given for some rows only: seen once, a few or many times, or a class if the clone is expanded.

d_call j_call clone_size v_call cdr3_nt cdr3_aa
. TRBJ1-6 . TRBV3-1/TRBV3-2 TGTGCCAGCAGCCAAGAGTCCGGACTGGGTTCACCCCTCCACTTT CASSQESGLGSPLHF
. TRBJ1-3 . TRBV6-5 TGTGCCAGCAGCCTTGGGGGGGACCGACACACCATATATTTT CASSLGGDRHTIYF
. TRBJ1-2 . TRBV29-1 TGCAGCGTTGAAGCCGCCTTGGGGTCAGGGTCGAGCTATGGCTACACCTTC CSVEAALGSGSSYGYTF
. TRBJ1-5 . TRBV2 TGTGCCAGCAGTGAAACAGGGAAGGTAGGGCAGCCCCAGCATTTT CASSETGKVGQPQHF
. TRBJ2-1 . TRBV9 TGTGCCAGCAGCACTCTAGGCGGGGCCAATGAGCAGTTCTTC CASSTLGGANEQFF
. TRBJ1-2 . TRBV27 TGTGCCAGCAGTTCTCAGGGTGGCTACACCTTC CASSSQGGYTF
. TRBJ2-1 . TRBV18 TGTGCCAGCTCACCCCTTTCGGCAGCAGGGATCTACAATGAGCAGTTCTTC CASSPLSAAGIYNEQFF
TRBD2 TRBJ2-7 . TRBV6-1 TGTGCCAGCAAGCGGGACCACTCCTACGAGCAGTACTTC CASKRDHSYEQYF
. TRBJ1-1 . TRBV5-4 TGTGCCAGCAGCTTCGGAGAGGACACTGAAGCTTTCTTT CASSFGEDTEAFF
. TRBJ1-2 . TRBV7-9 TGTGCCAGCAGCTTCGGACAGCCCGGCCTCTATGGCTACACCTTC CASSFGQPGLYGYTF
TRBD2 TRBJ2-7 once TRBV6-5 TGTGCCAGCAGTTTCATTAGCGGGGGGGACGACGAGCAGTACTTC CASSFISGGDDEQYF
. TRBJ2-3 . TRBV6-5 TGTGCCAGCAGTTACGGGGGGGCGGGCGCAGATACGCAGTATTTT CASSYGGAGADTQYF
TRBD2 TRBJ2-5 . TRBV10-3 TGTGCCATCAGTGAAAGGCGCGGGGGAAAAGAGACCCAGTACTTC CAISERRGGKETQYF
TRBD1 TRBJ2-5 . TRBV19 TGTGCCAGTAGTGACGGGACAGGTGTTTGGGAGACCCAGTACTTC CASSDGTGVWETQYF
. TRBJ2-1 . TRBV12-3/TRBV12-4 TGTGCCAGCAGTTTAGCTTCTTACAATGAGCAGTTCTTC CASSLASYNEQFF